This entry describes one TCR beta chain. TCRdb fed the 5' RACE reads into MiXCR, producing one record per CDR3 protein. The repertoire has roughly 100,000 distinct CDR3 sequences, around 12% of them found once; the top ten carry around 25%. CDR1 is SEHNR and CDR2 is FQNEAQ in the germline V gene (reference sequence). J was trimmed by 6 bases and V by 3 bases; bases with no gene match: 10. This CDR3 is built from 16 residues. This sample was included in a study of T-cell memory formation after mild COVID-19. The clonotype was recovered from an adult woman who had mild COVID-19 (a few samples of this study predate the infection). Cell type and time point are not known. The material sequenced was PBMCs or a T cell subset sorted from them (not recorded which). The V gene is TRBV7-9, the J gene TRBJ1-2; 10 bases match TRBD1. CDR3 in amino acids: CASSLRDRGARDGYTF. The DNA of the CDR3 is TGTGCCAGCAGCTTGCGGGACAGGGGCGCTAGAGATGGCTACACCTTC.